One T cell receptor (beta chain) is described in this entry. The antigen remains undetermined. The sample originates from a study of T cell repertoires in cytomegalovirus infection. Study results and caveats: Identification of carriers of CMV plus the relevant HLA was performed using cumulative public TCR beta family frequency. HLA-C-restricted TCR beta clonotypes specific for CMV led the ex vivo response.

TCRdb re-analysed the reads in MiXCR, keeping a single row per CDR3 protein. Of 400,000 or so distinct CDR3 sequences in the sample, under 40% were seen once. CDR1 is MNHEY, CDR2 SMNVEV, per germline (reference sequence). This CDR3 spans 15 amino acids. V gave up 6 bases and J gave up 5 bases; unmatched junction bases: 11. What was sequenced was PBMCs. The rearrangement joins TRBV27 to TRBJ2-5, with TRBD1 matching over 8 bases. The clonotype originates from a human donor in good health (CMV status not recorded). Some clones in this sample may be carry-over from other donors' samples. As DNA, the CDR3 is TGTGCCAGCAGACCCTACCAGGGGGCATCGGAGACCCAGTACTTC. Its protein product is CASRPYQGASETQYF.